The 11 T cell receptor beta chains presented below share a single source sample, sequenced in a study of blood T cell repertoires in COVID-19. Assay used: immunoSEQ multiplex PCR; TCRdb lists only in-frame clones, some missing. The table has 200,000 to 250,000 clones, roughly 80% seen once; the top ten hold 7.5% to 8%. Input material: peripheral blood. All receptors come from a woman at least 80 years old with COVID-19, enrolled during active disease.

CDR3: CASSLGLAGSVSEQFF. The DNA of the CDR3 is TGTGCCAGCAGCTTAGGACTAGCGGGGTCCGTCAGTGAGCAGTTCTTC. The V call is TRBV7-9, the J call TRBJ2-1, with 11 bases aligning to TRBD2. Looked up from germline, CDR1 is SEHNR and CDR2 is FQNEAQ (reference sequence). V was pared by 1 base and J by 9 bases, with 8 bases of the junction left unmatched. The CDR3 loop spans 16 amino acids.

The chain recombines TRBV7-9 with TRBJ1-2; 9 bases are shared with TRBD1. This CDR3 comprises 15 residues. Trimming removed 5 bases from V and 1 base from J; junction bases left unmatched: 5. From germline, CDR1 is SEHNR and CDR2 FQNEAQ (reference sequence). The CDR3 region has the DNA TGTGCCAGCAGCCCGGGACAGGGACTTAACTATGGCTACACCTTC. Translating gives CASSPGQGLNYGYTF.

The rearrangement joins TRBV7-8 to TRBJ1-2, with D unresolved. CDR1 is SGHVS, CDR2 FQNEAQ, per germline. This CDR3 region has 11 residues. Trimming pared 5 bases from V and 8 bases from J, leaving 9 bases between. CDR3 sequence (DNA): TGTGCCAGCAGCCAATCTATGGGCTACACCTTC. Translated, it gives CASSQSMGYTF.

This clone was observed a handful of times. The J gene is TRBJ1-6, the V gene TRBV19; D is undetermined. CDR1 is LNHDA, CDR2 SQIVND, per germline (reference sequence). The CDR3 covers 15 residues. V lost 2 bases and J lost 10, with 15 bases in between. CDR3 nucleotides: TGTGCCAGTAGTATACAGGCCCATACCGGCTCACCCCTCCACTTT. Protein: CASSIQAHTGSPLHF.

This sequence joins TRBV7-9 and TRBJ1-6, with TRBD1 matching 7 bases. This CDR3 comprises 17 residues. With 5 bases clipped from V and 4 bases from J, the junction kept 11 bases outside the gene matches. The germline gives CDR1 SEHNR, CDR2 FQNEAQ (reference sequence). The CDR3 DNA sequence: TGTGCCAGCAGCCATACAGGGGAACGGGGTTATAATTCACCCCTCCACTTT. Encoded protein: CASSHTGERGYNSPLHF.

DNA of the CDR3: TGTGCCAGCAGCGCTACAGGGACGACTAATGAAAAACTGTTTTTT. Its translation is CASSATGTTNEKLFF. V is TRBV5-6 and J is TRBJ1-4; tentatively, D is TRBD1 (6 bases). The CDR3 extends over 15 amino acids. CDR1 and CDR2 (germline): SGHDT, YYEEEE. V dropped 4 bases and J dropped 2 bases, with 12 bases sitting between them.

The chain employs TRBV7-2 and TRBJ1-5; D uncertain. The CDR3 sequence is 12 residues long. Germline V lookup: CDR1 SGHTA, CDR2 FQGNSA. Trimming shortened V by 10 bases and J by 2 bases, and 9 bases separated the two germline ends. CDR3 protein: CATREGNQPQHF. The DNA of the CDR3 is TGTGCCACCCGGGAGGGCAATCAGCCCCAGCATTTT.

This chain connects TRBV19 to TRBJ1-1; D possibly corresponds to TRBD1 (6 bases). The CDR3 runs 14 residues. Germline V gene lookup returns CDR1 LNHDA and CDR2 SQIVND (reference sequence). V was cut by 9 bases and J by 1 base, with 15 bases left in between. DNA of the CDR3: TGTGCCAGCGGTTTGGGGGCTCGGAACACTGAAGCTTTCTTT. It translates to CASGLGARNTEAFF.

V and J are TRBV3-1 (or the pseudogene TRBV3-2) and TRBJ2-3; D remains ambiguous. V was cut by 8 bases and J by 10 bases, with 13 bases left in between. The CDR3 is 11 residues long. Germline V lookup: CDR1 LGHDT, CDR2 YNNKEL (reference sequence). The CDR3 region is CASSDSSAQYF. The CDR3 bases are TGTGCCAGCTCAGATTCGAGCGCGCAGTATTTT.

The chain employs TRBV15 and TRBJ1-2, with D unresolved. The CDR3 is made up of 15 amino acids. V was pared by 6 bases and J by 8 bases, with 22 bases between. Germline CDR1 reads LNHNV; CDR2 reads YYDKDF (reference sequence). CDR3 sequence (DNA): TGTGCCACCAGTACAAAAGTGGAGGTCTGGGGAGGCTACACCTTC. It translates to CATSTKVEVWGGYTF.

The rearrangement uses TRBV24-1 and TRBJ2-1; 7 nucleotides align to TRBD1. The trim removed 4 bases at V and 0 bases at J, leaving 5 bases unmatched. The germline V gene encodes CDR1 KGHDR and CDR2 SFDVKD. The CDR3 length is 16 residues. This CDR3 is CATSDSGTASYNEQFF. In DNA form, the CDR3 reads TGTGCCACCAGTGACTCCGGGACAGCCTCCTACAATGAGCAGTTCTTC.